This T cell receptor (beta chain) was recorded in a study of cytomegalovirus exposure and HLA in healthy donors. The length of the CDR3 is 15 residues. The germline V and J ends were trimmed by 2 bases and 3 bases, with 14 bases remaining between them. Per the germline V gene, CDR1 is LGHNA and CDR2 is YSLEER. Findings of the study overall: Reports credit the classifier with highly specific, highly sensitive diagnosis of cytomegalovirus status. HLA restriction was apparent for most CMV-associated TCR beta chains in a later analysis.

As concerns this clone: The antigen is not known.

The PCR had 60 Vbeta and 13 Jbeta primers. Assay used: immunoSEQ multiplex PCR; TCRdb lists only in-frame clones, some missing. The sample records under 200,000 clones, around 79% being singletons. The J gene is TRBJ2-7, the V gene TRBV4-3, with D possibly TRBD1 on 5 matching bases. The receptor was derived from a woman in her forties in good health and CMV-seropositive. What was sequenced was PBMCs. CDR3 DNA sequence: TGCGCCAGCAGCCAAAATCGACAGAATTACTACGAGCAGTACTTC. This translates into CASSQNRQNYYEQYF.